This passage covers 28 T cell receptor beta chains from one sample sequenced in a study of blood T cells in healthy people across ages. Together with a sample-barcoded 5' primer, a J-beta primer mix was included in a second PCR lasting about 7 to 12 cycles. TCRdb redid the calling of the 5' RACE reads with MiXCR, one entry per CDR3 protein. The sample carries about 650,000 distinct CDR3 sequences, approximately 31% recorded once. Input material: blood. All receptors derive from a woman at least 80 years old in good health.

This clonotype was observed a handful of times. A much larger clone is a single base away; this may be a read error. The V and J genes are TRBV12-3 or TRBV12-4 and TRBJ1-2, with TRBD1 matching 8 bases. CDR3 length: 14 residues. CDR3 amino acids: CASSLGQVNYGHTF. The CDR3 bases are TGTGCCAGCAGTTTGGGACAGGTTAACTATGGCCACACCTTC.

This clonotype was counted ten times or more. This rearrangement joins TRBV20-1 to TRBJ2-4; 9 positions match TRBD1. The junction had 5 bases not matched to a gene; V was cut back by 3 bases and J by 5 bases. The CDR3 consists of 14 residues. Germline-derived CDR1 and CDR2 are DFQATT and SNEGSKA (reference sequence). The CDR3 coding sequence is TGCAGTGCTAGTCGGGACAGGGCCCAAAACATTCAGTACTTC. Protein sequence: CSASRDRAQNIQYF.

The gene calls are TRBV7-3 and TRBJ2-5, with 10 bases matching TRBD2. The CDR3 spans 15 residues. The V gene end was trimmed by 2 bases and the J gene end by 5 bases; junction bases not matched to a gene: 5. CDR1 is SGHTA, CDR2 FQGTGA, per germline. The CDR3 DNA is TGTGCCAGCAGCTTATCGGGACTAGCGACGGAGACCCAGTACTTC. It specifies CASSLSGLATETQYF.

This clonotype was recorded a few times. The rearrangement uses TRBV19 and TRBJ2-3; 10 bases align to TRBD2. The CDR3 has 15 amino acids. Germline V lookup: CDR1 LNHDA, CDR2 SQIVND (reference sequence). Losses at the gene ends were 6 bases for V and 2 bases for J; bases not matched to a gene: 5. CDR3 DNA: TGTGCCAGTAGGAAAGCGGGGGGGATCACAGATACGCAGTATTTT. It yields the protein CASRKAGGITDTQYF.

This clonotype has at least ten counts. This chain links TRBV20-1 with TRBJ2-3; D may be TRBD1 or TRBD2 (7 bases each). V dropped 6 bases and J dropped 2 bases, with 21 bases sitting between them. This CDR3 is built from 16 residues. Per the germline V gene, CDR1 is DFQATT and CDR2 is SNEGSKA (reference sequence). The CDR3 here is CSAPGRGQGLTDTQYF. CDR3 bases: TGCAGTGCCCCTGGGAGGGGGCAGGGACTCACAGATACGCAGTATTTT.

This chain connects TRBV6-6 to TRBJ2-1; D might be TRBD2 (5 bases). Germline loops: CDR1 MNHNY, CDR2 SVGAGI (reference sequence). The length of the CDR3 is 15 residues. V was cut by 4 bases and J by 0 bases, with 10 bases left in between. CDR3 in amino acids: CASSFTRDSYNEQFF. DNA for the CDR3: TGTGCCAGCAGTTTCACCCGGGACTCCTACAATGAGCAGTTCTTC.

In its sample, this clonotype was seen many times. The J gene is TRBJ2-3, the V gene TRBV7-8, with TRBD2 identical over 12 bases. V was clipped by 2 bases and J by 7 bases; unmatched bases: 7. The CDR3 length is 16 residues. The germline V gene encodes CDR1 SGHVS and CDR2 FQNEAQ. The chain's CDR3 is CASSLRLAGVRHTQYF. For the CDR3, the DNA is TGTGCCAGCAGCTTACGACTAGCGGGGGTCCGGCATACGCAGTATTTT.

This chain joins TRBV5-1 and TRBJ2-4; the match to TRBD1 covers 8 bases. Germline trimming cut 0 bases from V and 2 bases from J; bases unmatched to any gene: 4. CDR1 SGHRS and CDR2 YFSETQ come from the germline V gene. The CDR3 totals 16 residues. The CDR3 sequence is CASSLEQGATKNIQYF. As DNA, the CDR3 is TGCGCCAGCAGCTTGGAGCAGGGGGCAACCAAAAACATTCAGTACTTC.

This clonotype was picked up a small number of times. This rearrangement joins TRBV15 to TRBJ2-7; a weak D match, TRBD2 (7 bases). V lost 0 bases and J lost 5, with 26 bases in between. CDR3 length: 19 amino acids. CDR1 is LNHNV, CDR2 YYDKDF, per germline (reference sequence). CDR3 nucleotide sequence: TGTGCCACCAGCAGAGATGGAATGGATTCGGGGGGCCGAGGGCACGAGCAGTACTTC. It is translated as CATSRDGMDSGGRGHEQYF.

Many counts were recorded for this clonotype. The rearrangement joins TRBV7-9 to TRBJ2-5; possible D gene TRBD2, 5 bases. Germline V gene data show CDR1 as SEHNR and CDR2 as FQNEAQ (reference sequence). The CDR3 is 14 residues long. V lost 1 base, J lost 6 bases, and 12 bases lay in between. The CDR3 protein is CASSLESGMQTQYF. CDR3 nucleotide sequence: TGTGCCAGCAGCTTAGAATCCGGGATGCAGACCCAGTACTTC.

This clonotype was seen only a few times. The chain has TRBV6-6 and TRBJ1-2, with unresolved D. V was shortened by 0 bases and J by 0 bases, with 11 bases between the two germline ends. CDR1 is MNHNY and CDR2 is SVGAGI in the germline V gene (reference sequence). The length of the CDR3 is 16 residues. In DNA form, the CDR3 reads TGTGCCAGCAGTTACTCGTTTTCGGACGCTAACTATGGCTACACCTTC. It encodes CASSYSFSDANYGYTF.

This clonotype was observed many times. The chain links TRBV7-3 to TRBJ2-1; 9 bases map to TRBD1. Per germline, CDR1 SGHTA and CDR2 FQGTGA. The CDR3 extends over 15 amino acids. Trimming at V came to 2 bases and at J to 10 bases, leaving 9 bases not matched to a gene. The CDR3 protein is CASSLDGGQGSEQFF. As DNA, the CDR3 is TGTGCCAGCAGCTTAGATGGAGGACAGGGGTCCGAGCAGTTCTTC. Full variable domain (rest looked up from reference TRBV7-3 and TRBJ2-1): GAGVSQTPSNKVTEKGKYVELRCDPISGHTALYWYRQSLGQGPEFLIYFQGTGAADDSGLPNDRFFAVRPEGSVSTLKIQRTERGDSAVYLCASSLDGGQGSEQFFGPGTRLTVL.

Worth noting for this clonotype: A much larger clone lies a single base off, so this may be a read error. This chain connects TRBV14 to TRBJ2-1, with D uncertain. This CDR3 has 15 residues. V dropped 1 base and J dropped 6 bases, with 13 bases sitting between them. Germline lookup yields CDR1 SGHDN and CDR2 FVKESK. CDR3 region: CASSQGTPTCNEQFF. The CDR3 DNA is TGTGCCAGCAGCCAAGGGACGCCCACCTGCAATGAGCAGTTCTTC.

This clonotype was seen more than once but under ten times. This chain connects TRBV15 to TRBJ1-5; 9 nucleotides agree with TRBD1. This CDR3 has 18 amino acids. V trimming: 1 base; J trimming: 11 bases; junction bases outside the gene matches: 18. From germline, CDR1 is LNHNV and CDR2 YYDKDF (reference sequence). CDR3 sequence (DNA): TGTGCCACCAGCAGAGGGGGGTGGAAAACAGGGGGCTTTATGGCCCAGCATTTT. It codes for CATSRGGWKTGGFMAQHF.

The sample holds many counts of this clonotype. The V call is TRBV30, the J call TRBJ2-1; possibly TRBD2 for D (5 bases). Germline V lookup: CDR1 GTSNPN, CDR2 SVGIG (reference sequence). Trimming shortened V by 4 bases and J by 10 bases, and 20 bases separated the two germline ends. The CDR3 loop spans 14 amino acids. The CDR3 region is CAWTLLLGRGEQFF. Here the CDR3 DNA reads TGTGCCTGGACCCTATTACTGGGGAGAGGGGAGCAGTTCTTC.

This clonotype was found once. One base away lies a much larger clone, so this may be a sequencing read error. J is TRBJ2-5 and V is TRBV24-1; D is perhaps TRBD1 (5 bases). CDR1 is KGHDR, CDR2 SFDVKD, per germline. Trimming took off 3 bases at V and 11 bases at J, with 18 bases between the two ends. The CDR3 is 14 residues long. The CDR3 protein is CATSDVGAPNEQYF. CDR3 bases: TGTGCCACCAGTGATGTAGGGGCTCCGAATGAGCAGTACTTC.

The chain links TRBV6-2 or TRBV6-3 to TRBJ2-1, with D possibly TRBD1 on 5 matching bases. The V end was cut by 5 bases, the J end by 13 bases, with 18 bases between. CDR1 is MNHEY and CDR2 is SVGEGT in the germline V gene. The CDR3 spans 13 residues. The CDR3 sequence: CASSITGPETQFF. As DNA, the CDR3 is TGTGCCAGCAGTATTACAGGACCAGAGACCCAGTTCTTC.

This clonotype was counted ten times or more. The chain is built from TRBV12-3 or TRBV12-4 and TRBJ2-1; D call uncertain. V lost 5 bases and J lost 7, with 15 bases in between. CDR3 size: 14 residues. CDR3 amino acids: CASSPRADGNEQFF. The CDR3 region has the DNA TGTGCCAGCAGTCCACGGGCGGATGGGAATGAGCAGTTCTTC.

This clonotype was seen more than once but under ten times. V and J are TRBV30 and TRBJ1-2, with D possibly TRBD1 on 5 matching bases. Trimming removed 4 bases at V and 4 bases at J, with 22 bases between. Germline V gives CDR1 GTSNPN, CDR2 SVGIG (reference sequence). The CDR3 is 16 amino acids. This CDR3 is CAWNFGLGGDTYGYTF. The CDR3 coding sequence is TGTGCCTGGAATTTCGGGCTCGGAGGGGATACCTATGGCTACACCTTC. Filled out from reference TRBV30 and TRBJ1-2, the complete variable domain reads SQTIHQWPATLVQPVGSPLSLECTVEGTSNPNLYWYRQAAGRGLQLLFYSVGIGQISSEVPQNLSASRPQDRQFILSSKKLLLSDSGFYLCAWNFGLGGDTYGYTFGSGTRLTVV.

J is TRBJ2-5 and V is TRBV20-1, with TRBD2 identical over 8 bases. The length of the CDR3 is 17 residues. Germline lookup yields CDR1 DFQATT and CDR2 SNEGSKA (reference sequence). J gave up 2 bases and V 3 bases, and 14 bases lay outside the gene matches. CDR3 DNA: TGCAGTGCTAGCAAGACTAGCGAGGGAGGACCTCAAGAGACCCAGTACTTC. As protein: CSASKTSEGGPQETQYF.

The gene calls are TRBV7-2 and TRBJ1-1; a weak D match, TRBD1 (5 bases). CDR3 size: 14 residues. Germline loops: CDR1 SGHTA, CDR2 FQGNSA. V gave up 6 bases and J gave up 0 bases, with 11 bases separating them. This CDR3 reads CASSRQPMNTEAFF. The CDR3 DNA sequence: TGTGCCAGCAGTAGACAGCCCATGAACACTGAAGCTTTCTTT.

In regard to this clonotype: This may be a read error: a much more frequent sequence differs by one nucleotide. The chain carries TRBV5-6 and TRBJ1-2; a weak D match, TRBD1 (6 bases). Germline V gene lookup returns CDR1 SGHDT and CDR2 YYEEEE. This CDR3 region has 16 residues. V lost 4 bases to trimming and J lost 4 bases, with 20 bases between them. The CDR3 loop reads CASSLNRGGCAYGYTF. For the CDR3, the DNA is TGTGCCAGCAGCCTAAACCGAGGGGGGTGCGCCTATGGCTACACCTTC.

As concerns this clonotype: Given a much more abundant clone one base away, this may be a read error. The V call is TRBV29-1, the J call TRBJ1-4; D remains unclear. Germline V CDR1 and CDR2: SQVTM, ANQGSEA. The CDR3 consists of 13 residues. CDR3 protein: CSVGVGGNGKLFF. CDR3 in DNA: TGCAGCGTTGGAGTGGGAGGGAATGGAAAACTGTTTTTT.

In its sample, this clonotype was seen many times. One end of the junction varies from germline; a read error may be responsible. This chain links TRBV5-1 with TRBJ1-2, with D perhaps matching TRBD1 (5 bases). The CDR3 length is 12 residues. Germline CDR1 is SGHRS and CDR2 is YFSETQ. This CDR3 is CASSLAGFGYTF. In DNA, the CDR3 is TGTGCCAGCAGCTTAGCAGGGTTCGGCTACACCTTC.

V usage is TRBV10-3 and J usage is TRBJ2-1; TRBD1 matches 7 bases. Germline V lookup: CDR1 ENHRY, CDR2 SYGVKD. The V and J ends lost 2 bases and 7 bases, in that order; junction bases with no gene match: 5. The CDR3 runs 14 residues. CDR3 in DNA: TGTGCCATCAGTGAGAACAGGGGCGCTAATGAGCAGTTCTTC. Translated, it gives CAISENRGANEQFF.

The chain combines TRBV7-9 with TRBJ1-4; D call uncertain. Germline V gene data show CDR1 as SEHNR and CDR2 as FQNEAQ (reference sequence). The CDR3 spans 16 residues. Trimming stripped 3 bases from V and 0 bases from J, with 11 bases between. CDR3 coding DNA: TGTGCCAGCAGCTTTCGTACCCCTGCAACTAATGAAAAACTGTTTTTT. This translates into CASSFRTPATNEKLFF.

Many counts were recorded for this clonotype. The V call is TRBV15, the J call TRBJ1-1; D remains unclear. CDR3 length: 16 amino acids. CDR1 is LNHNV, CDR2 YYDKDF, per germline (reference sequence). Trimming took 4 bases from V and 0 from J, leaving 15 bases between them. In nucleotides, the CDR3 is TGTGCCACCAGCAAAGCTCTTCAGGAGATGAACACTGAAGCTTTCTTT. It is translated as CATSKALQEMNTEAFF.

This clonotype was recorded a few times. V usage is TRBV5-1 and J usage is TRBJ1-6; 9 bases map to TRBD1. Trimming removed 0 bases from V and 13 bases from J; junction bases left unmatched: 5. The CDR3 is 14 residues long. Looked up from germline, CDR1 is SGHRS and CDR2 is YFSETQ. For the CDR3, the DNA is TGCGCCAGCAGCTTGGAGGGACAGGGAGTCCCCCTCCACTTT. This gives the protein CASSLEGQGVPLHF.